Listed below are T cell receptor beta chains from one sample, sequenced in a study of T cells after yellow fever vaccination. TCRdb redid the calling of the 5' RACE reads with MiXCR, one entry per CDR3 protein. The table includes roughly 520,000 distinct CDR3 sequences, roughly a fifth detected once. The material sequenced was PBMCs, taken less than 25 days after the first yellow fever vaccination. The receptors come from a man aged 18 to 29 who received the YFV17D yellow fever vaccine. Each CDR3 is given with its conserved first and last residue. Each record gives: J gene, V gene, CDR3 length, clone size, D gene, CDR3 protein, CDR3 DNA. The D gene is left open where the match is weak. The size of a clone is reported for some rows only, either as once, few or many, or as a class for expanded clones.

>TRBJ1-1|TRBV28|17|-|-
CASSSPQGPLMNTEAFF
TGTGCCAGCAGTTCCCCGCAGGGGCCCCTTATGAACACTGAAGCTTTCTTT
>TRBJ2-7|TRBV5-1|15|-|-
CASSSPWDPTYEQYF
TGCGCCAGCAGCTCGCCCTGGGACCCCACCTACGAGCAGTACTTC
>TRBJ2-3|TRBV27|13|few|-
CASSSGLTDTQYF
TGTGCCAGCAGTTCGGGGCTCACAGATACGCAGTATTTT
>TRBJ2-2|TRBV5-1|15|-|TRBD2
CASSLEAGPTGELFF
TGCGCCAGCAGTCTCGAAGCGGGGCCCACCGGGGAGCTGTTTTTT
>TRBJ2-1|TRBV12-3/TRBV12-4|15|-|-
CASSLESGYYNEQFF
TGTGCCAGCAGTCTTGAATCGGGGTATTACAATGAGCAGTTCTTC
>TRBJ2-1|TRBV12-3/TRBV12-4|12|few|TRBD2
CASSTSGNEQFF
TGTGCCAGCAGCACTAGCGGGAATGAGCAGTTCTTC
>TRBJ1-2|TRBV6-5|15|few|-
CASSYSIGDGYGYTF
TGTGCCAGCAGTTACTCGATCGGGGACGGCTATGGCTACACCTTC
>TRBJ2-3|TRBV29-1|13|few|-
CSVRVESTDTQYF
TGCAGCGTTCGCGTGGAATCCACAGATACGCAGTATTTT
>TRBJ1-2|TRBV18|13|-|-
CASSLQDDYGYTF
TGTGCCAGCTCCCTGCAGGATGACTATGGCTACACCTTC
>TRBJ2-7|TRBV7-2|15|-|-
CASSFSGGPTGEQYF
TGTGCCAGCAGCTTCTCCGGGGGTCCCACGGGTGAGCAGTACTTC
>TRBJ1-1|TRBV7-4|16|few|-
CASSLGGGGASTEAFF
TGTGCCAGCAGCTTAGGGGGTGGGGGGGCTAGCACTGAAGCTTTCTTT
>TRBJ2-7|TRBV6-5|13|-|-
CASSYAQGYEQYF
TGTGCCAGCAGTTACGCGCAGGGGTACGAGCAGTACTTC
>TRBJ2-4|TRBV7-9|10|-|-
CASSSDIQYF
TGTGCCAGCAGCTCGGACATTCAGTACTTC
>TRBJ2-6|TRBV5-5|12|many|-
CASSGGANVLTF
TGTGCCAGCAGTGGTGGGGCCAACGTCCTGACTTTC
>TRBJ1-1|TRBV12-3/TRBV12-4|14|-|-
CASSPYAMNTEAFF
TGTGCCAGCAGTCCTTACGCCATGAACACTGAAGCTTTCTTT
>TRBJ1-1|TRBV20-1|12|-|-
CSASRPNTEAFF
TGCAGTGCTAGTAGGCCCAACACTGAAGCTTTCTTT
>TRBJ1-6|TRBV15|13|few|-
CATSRDLFRALHF
TGTGCCACCAGCAGAGACCTTTTTAGGGCCCTCCACTTT
>TRBJ1-5|TRBV12-3/TRBV12-4|13|few|-
CASSGGTHQPQHF
TGTGCCAGCAGTGGAGGGACACATCAGCCCCAGCATTTT
>TRBJ2-5|TRBV5-1|14|few|-
CASSYRRIQETQYF
TGCGCCAGCAGCTACCGACGGATTCAAGAGACCCAGTACTTC
>TRBJ2-2|TRBV27|16|-|TRBD2
CASTPLAGDNTGELFF
TGTGCCAGCACCCCCCTAGCGGGGGACAACACCGGGGAGCTGTTTTTT
>TRBJ1-4|TRBV5-1|15|-|-
CASSLGQTSNEKLFF
TGCGCCAGCAGCTTGGGGCAGACAAGCAATGAAAAACTGTTTTTT
>TRBJ2-2|TRBV7-9|16|few|-
CANPASQGMNTGELFF
TGTGCCAACCCCGCCTCGCAGGGGATGAACACCGGGGAGCTGTTTTTT
>TRBJ1-2|TRBV5-4|15|few|-
CASSVPTGANYGYTF
TGTGCCAGCAGCGTACCGACAGGTGCTAACTATGGCTACACCTTC
>TRBJ2-5|TRBV6-2/TRBV6-3|15|-|-
CASSSWASRGETQYF
TGTGCCAGCAGCTCATGGGCGTCGAGAGGGGAGACCCAGTACTTC
>TRBJ1-5|TRBV18|15|-|-
CASSRNRNGNQPQHF
TGTGCCAGCTCACGCAACAGGAACGGCAATCAGCCCCAGCATTTT
>TRBJ1-1|TRBV12-5|16|-|TRBD1
CASGLEDRDYDAEAFF
TGTGCTAGTGGTTTGGAGGACAGGGATTATGACGCTGAAGCTTTCTTT
>TRBJ2-1|TRBV10-3|13|-|TRBD1
CAIGDRGRDEQFF
TGTGCCATCGGTGACAGGGGAAGGGATGAGCAGTTCTTC
>TRBJ2-1|TRBV7-9|16|few|TRBD1
CASSSGSGTGWHEQFF
TGTGCCAGCAGCTCTGGGTCCGGGACAGGGTGGCATGAGCAGTTCTTC
>TRBJ2-4|TRBV7-9|14|few|-
CASSLAARENIQYF
TGTGCCAGCAGCTTAGCTGCCCGGGAAAACATTCAGTACTTC
>TRBJ2-6|TRBV10-3|17|-|-
CAISEFPDSSGANVLTF
TGTGCCATCAGTGAGTTTCCCGACAGCTCTGGGGCCAACGTCCTGACTTTC
>TRBJ2-1|TRBV6-5|16|-|TRBD2
CASSYSGLAAYNEQFF
TGTGCCAGCAGTTACTCGGGACTAGCGGCCTACAATGAGCAGTTCTTC
>TRBJ1-5|TRBV20-1|15|-|-
CSAISAGSSNQPQHF
TGCAGTGCTATTTCGGCAGGTTCGAGCAATCAGCCCCAGCATTTT
>TRBJ2-1|TRBV29-1|11|-|-
CSVEAVYEQFF
TGCAGCGTTGAAGCGGTCTATGAGCAGTTCTTC
>TRBJ2-5|TRBV5-1|15|-|TRBD1
CASSLRRTGPRPEYF
TGCGCCAGCAGCTTGCGCCGGACAGGGCCTAGGCCGGAGTACTTC
>TRBJ1-2|TRBV19|17|-|-
CASSIGGDYLGIYGYTF
TGTGCCAGTAGTATAGGTGGCGACTACTTGGGCATCTATGGCTACACCTTC
>TRBJ1-1|TRBV4-1|13|-|-
CASSQRANTEAFF
TGCGCCAGCAGCCAAAGGGCGAACACTGAAGCTTTCTTT
>TRBJ2-3|TRBV6-5|15|-|TRBD2
CASSSKSGGADTQYF
TGTGCCAGCAGTTCAAAGAGCGGGGGAGCAGATACGCAGTATTTT
>TRBJ1-6|TRBV4-3|12|many|-
CASSQQNSPLHF
TGCGCCAGCAGCCAACAAAATTCACCCCTCCACTTT
>TRBJ1-5|TRBV6-2/TRBV6-3|15|few|-
CASSYYRATFGPQHF
TGTGCCAGCAGTTATTACAGGGCTACATTCGGCCCCCAGCATTTT
>TRBJ1-2|TRBV18|13|-|-
CASSPDEVYGYTF
TGTGCCAGCTCACCAGACGAGGTCTATGGCTACACCTTC
>TRBJ2-2|TRBV27|14|-|-
CASRIAWDTGELFF
TGTGCCAGCAGAATCGCTTGGGACACCGGGGAGCTGTTTTTT
>TRBJ2-1|TRBV7-9|17|-|TRBD2
CASSASNSGGAYNEQFF
TGTGCCAGCAGCGCGTCCAATAGCGGGGGGGCCTACAATGAGCAGTTCTTC
>TRBJ1-6|TRBV4-1|15|-|-
CASRRGVDYNSPLHF
TGCGCCAGCCGCAGAGGGGTCGATTATAATTCACCCCTCCACTTT
>TRBJ1-5|TRBV10-3|14|few|-
CAISDGGPSQPQHF
TGTGCCATCAGTGACGGGGGCCCATCTCAGCCCCAGCATTTT
>TRBJ2-2|TRBV10-3|17|-|TRBD1
CAIRGTGDAAGTGELFF
TGTGCCATCAGAGGGACAGGGGATGCCGCCGGCACCGGGGAGCTGTTTTTT
>TRBJ2-5|TRBV5-1|13|-|TRBD1
CASTVGTEETQYF
TGCGCCAGTACCGTGGGGACAGAAGAGACCCAGTACTTC
>TRBJ2-5|TRBV12-3/TRBV12-4|14|few|-
CASSLFIHTETQYF
TGTGCCAGCAGTTTGTTTATCCACACCGAGACCCAGTACTTC
>TRBJ1-2|TRBV6-5|14|-|-
CASSFVGDPYGYTF
TGTGCCAGCAGTTTCGTCGGGGACCCCTATGGCTACACCTTC
>TRBJ1-2|TRBV12-3/TRBV12-4|13|-|-
CASTLRTNYGYTF
TGTGCCAGCACATTGAGGACTAACTATGGCTACACCTTC
>TRBJ2-7|TRBV10-3|16|-|TRBD1
CAISGGRTGGSYEQYF
TGTGCCATCAGTGGGGGTCGGACAGGGGGTTCCTACGAGCAGTACTTC
>TRBJ2-1|TRBV5-1|13|-|-
CASSGTEGDEQFF
TGCGCCAGCAGCGGAACTGAAGGAGATGAGCAGTTCTTC
>TRBJ2-7|TRBV7-2|15|few|-
CASSLSGQGVNEQYF
TGTGCCAGCAGCTTAAGTGGCCAGGGAGTAAACGAGCAGTACTTC
>TRBJ2-5|TRBV6-2/TRBV6-3|13|-|-
CASRRLGGETQYF
TGTGCCAGCAGACGCCTAGGAGGCGAGACCCAGTACTTC
>TRBJ2-3|TRBV7-2|15|-|-
CASSFLGAIIDTQYF
TGTGCCAGCAGCTTCCTCGGGGCTATCATAGATACGCAGTATTTT
>TRBJ1-4|TRBV10-2|15|-|-
CASSESPGGGEKLFF
TGCGCCAGCAGTGAGTCGCCGGGCGGTGGGGAAAAACTGTTTTTT